The clone carrying this TCR beta chain was counted ten times or more. Antigen: not known. The entry originates in a study of T cells in Graves' hyperthyroidism and ophthalmopathy. General study findings and limits: Blood held most thyroid clonotypes expanded above 0.001 frequency.

The CDR3 is made up of 15 amino acids. V was pared by 2 bases and J by 0 bases, with 8 bases between. Germline loops: CDR1 MNHEY, CDR2 SVGAGI. RNA transcripts yielded amplified TCR beta CDR3 regions. During a first-round RT-PCR of the TCR CDR3, the HTBI primer set was used. TCRdb analysed the multiplex PCR reads with MiXCR anew, one entry per CDR3 protein. This sample has some 560,000 distinct CDR3 sequences, with less than 20% found just once. Pregnant or lactating patients were excluded, as were those with uncontrolled infection or other autoimmune disease. The receptor was isolated from a woman aged 30 to 39 with Graves' hyperthyroidism. Sequences were obtained from blood. The genes are TRBV6-5 and TRBJ2-1; D unclear. CDR3 nucleotides: TGTGCCAGCAGTTACGTGGGCAGCTCCTACAATGAGCAGTTCTTC. This translates into CASSYVGSSYNEQFF.